This T cell receptor beta chain was identified during a study of T cell changes during pregnancy in multiple sclerosis (dated 2019 in TCRdb). The study in broad terms: Changes in the T cell repertoire over the course of pregnancy were examined in this study in women with multiple sclerosis.

Notes on this clone: Its specific antigen is unknown. Nothing much larger sits one base from this clone, and base qualities are not available.

Including the terminal cysteine and phenylalanine, the CDR3 comprises 14 residues. Only the CDR3 portion is preserved as DNA: 42 bases, with reading frame beginning at the first base. V and J are truncated by 3 bases and 1 base respectively, leaving an intervening sequence of 10 bases. Per the germline V gene, SGHTA is the CDR1 and FQGNSA is the CDR2. The protocol used for the library was the immunoSEQ multiplex PCR assay. In TCRdb, the immuneACCESS table is reduced to in-frame sequences with V and J assigned. These tables do not hold every clone; where another copy was compared, an unresolved V gene accounts for under half, and the others remain unexplained. This sample has 35,000 to 45,000 clones in its table, and about 90% of those were observed once. The ten most abundant clones make up around 0.57% of the sample.

Sequences were derived from CD4+ T cells from peripheral blood mononuclear cells, sampled before pregnancy. The sequence came from a female donor with multiple sclerosis, enrolled in a pregnancy study. The chain links TRBV7-2 with TRBJ2-7; TRBD1 could be the D gene, as 5 bases match. This receptor has the CDR3 CASSFITGSYEQYF. The base sequence is TGTGCCAGCAGCTTCATTACAGGATCCTACGAGCAGTACTTC.